Below, 17 T cell receptor beta chains from the same sample are listed, as sequenced in a study of neurological immune-mediated disorders. TCRdb reprocessed the 5' RACE reads via MiXCR and lists one record per CDR3 protein. Seen here are about 27,000 distinct CDR3 sequences, 21% observed once, and the top ten hold 16%. The sequenced sample was PBMCs. The receptors were gathered from a woman aged 55 to 70 in good health.

This clonotype was found many times. The chain has TRBV6-5 and TRBJ2-2; 12 nucleotides agree with TRBD2. The germline gives CDR1 MNHEY, CDR2 SVGAGI. After removal of 7 bases from V and 4 bases from J, the junction contained 7 bases not matched to a gene. CDR3 length: 16 amino acids. The CDR3 protein is CASTEGLAGFTGELFF. The DNA for the CDR3 is TGTGCCAGCACCGAAGGACTAGCGGGATTCACCGGGGAGCTGTTTTTT.

This clonotype was recorded many times. V gene TRBV28 combines with J gene TRBJ1-5, with D possibly TRBD1 on 6 matching bases. Deletions cut 6 bases from V and 4 bases from J, with 13 bases between. Germline CDR1 MDHEN, CDR2 SYDVKM. The CDR3 totals 14 residues. This CDR3 is CASRWTAVNQPQHF. The CDR3 DNA follows: TGTGCCAGCAGGTGGACAGCGGTAAATCAGCCCCAGCATTTT.

V gene TRBV28 combines with J gene TRBJ1-5, with a possible D match to TRBD1 (5 bases). Per germline, CDR1 MDHEN and CDR2 SYDVKM. CDR3 length: 12 amino acids. CDR3 residues: CVNSLFPGVQHF. The CDR3 bases are TGTGTCAACAGTTTATTCCCGGGGGTCCAGCATTTT.

This clonotype was recorded many times. The V gene is TRBV7-2, the J gene TRBJ1-5; maybe TRBD1 (6 bases). With 3 bases removed from V and 9 bases from J, the gap between germline ends came to 15 bases. The CDR3 has 14 residues. The V gene's germline CDR1 is SGHTA and CDR2 FQGNSA. The CDR3 bases are TGTGCCAGCAGCTTCCCAATTACAGGGCCGCCCCAGCATTTT. It yields the protein CASSFPITGPPQHF.

This clonotype was observed many times. The chain combines TRBV28 with TRBJ2-1; TRBD2 agrees at 8 bases. Losses at the gene ends were 5 bases for V and 5 bases for J; bases not matched to a gene: 8. The germline V gene encodes CDR1 MDHEN and CDR2 SYDVKM. The CDR3 consists of 15 residues. CDR3 sequence (DNA): TGTGCCAGCAGTCACGGGGGGGTGATCGACAATGAGCAGTTCTTC. Amino acids: CASSHGGVIDNEQFF.

This clonotype was seen repeatedly, ten times or more. The genes are TRBV29-1 and TRBJ2-1; D is unresolved. Germline CDR1 SQVTM, CDR2 ANQGSEA. This CDR3 comprises 16 residues. V lost 1 base, J lost 0 bases, and 13 bases lay in between. CDR3 in amino acids: CSVEGRRGSSYNEQFF. CDR3 DNA sequence: TGCAGCGTTGAAGGGCGCCGCGGTAGCTCCTACAATGAGCAGTTCTTC.

This clonotype was counted ten times or more. This chain joins TRBV6-2 or TRBV6-3 and TRBJ2-3; no firm D call. Germline assignment: CDR1 MNHEY and CDR2 SVGEGT. V was cut by 6 bases and J by 0 bases, with 10 bases left in between. The CDR3 is made up of 14 amino acids. The CDR3 sequence: CASRSRISTDTQYF. The CDR3 DNA reads TGTGCCAGCAGGTCTCGTATAAGCACAGATACGCAGTATTTT.

This clonotype was picked up many times. V is TRBV20-1 and J is TRBJ1-1; D not certain. This CDR3 region has 14 residues. Germline V gives CDR1 DFQATT, CDR2 SNEGSKA (reference sequence). V was clipped by 0 bases and J by 1 base, with 9 bases between them. The CDR3 here is CSARDHQRNTEAFF. The DNA of the CDR3 is TGCAGTGCTAGAGATCATCAGCGGAACACTGAAGCTTTCTTT.

This clonotype is labeled medium-sized. V gene TRBV12-3 or TRBV12-4 combines with J gene TRBJ1-1; the D gene is possibly TRBD1 (6 bases). The V and J ends lost 8 bases and 2 bases respectively, with 18 bases between them. The length of the CDR3 is 15 residues. The chain's CDR3 is CASLRGAPLNTEAFF. The DNA for the CDR3 is TGTGCCAGCTTACGGGGGGCACCTTTAAACACTGAAGCTTTCTTT.

This clonotype was seen repeatedly, ten times or more. The chain uses TRBV28 and TRBJ2-5; 9 nucleotides line up with TRBD2. The CDR3 spans 15 residues. V was clipped by 7 bases and J by 1 base; unmatched bases: 7. In germline, CDR1 is MDHEN, CDR2 SYDVKM. The CDR3 protein is CASTNEGLAQETQYF. The CDR3, as DNA: TGTGCCAGCACCAATGAGGGACTAGCCCAAGAGACCCAGTACTTC.

There are many counts of this clonotype. This rearrangement joins TRBV11-2 to TRBJ2-1; TRBD2 aligns across 10 bases. From germline, CDR1 is SGHAT and CDR2 FQNNGV. Germline trimming cut 2 bases from V and 0 bases from J; bases unmatched to any gene: 1. The CDR3 spans 16 residues. The CDR3 DNA reads TGTGCCAGCAGCTTATCTAGCGGGAGCTCCTACAATGAGCAGTTCTTC. Amino acid sequence: CASSLSSGSSYNEQFF.

This clonotype was seen ten or more times. This sequence joins TRBV27 and TRBJ2-4, with D unclear. Germline CDR1 and CDR2: MNHEY and SMNVEV (reference sequence). CDR3 size: 15 residues. Trimming removed 4 bases from V and 0 bases from J, with 10 bases in between. The CDR3, as DNA: TGTGCCAGCAGTTCCGCGTCCGTAGCCAAAAACATTCAGTACTTC. It codes for CASSSASVAKNIQYF.

This clonotype was picked up many times. The rearrangement uses TRBV5-1 and TRBJ1-1, with 7 bases fitting TRBD1. The CDR3 has 14 residues. CDR1 is SGHRS and CDR2 is YFSETQ in the germline V gene. The V gene end was trimmed by 5 bases and the J gene end by 4 bases; junction bases not matched to a gene: 8. DNA for the CDR3: TGCGCCAGCAGTTGGCAGGGGGGAAGCACTGAAGCTTTCTTT. Encoded protein: CASSWQGGSTEAFF.

This clonotype has at least ten counts. The gene calls are TRBV3-1 and TRBJ2-3, with TRBD1 matching 10 bases. The CDR3 spans 17 residues. J was trimmed by 2 bases and V by 0 bases; bases with no gene match: 5. The germline gives CDR1 LGHDT, CDR2 YNNKEL (reference sequence). CDR3 DNA sequence: TGTGCCAGCAGCCAAGAGACAGGGGGCGAACACACAGATACGCAGTATTTT. This gives the protein CASSQETGGEHTDTQYF.

At least ten counts were recorded for this clonotype. The chain is built from TRBV5-1 and TRBJ2-7; D is unresolved. Germline V gives CDR1 SGHRS, CDR2 YFSETQ. This CDR3 is 11 amino acids long. V was trimmed by 0 bases and J by 5 bases, leaving 3 bases between them. The CDR3 loop reads CASSLDHEQYF. DNA of the CDR3: TGCGCCAGCAGCTTGGACCACGAGCAGTACTTC.

This clonotype was detected many times. The CDR3 region has the DNA TGTGCCACCAGCAGTCTGTCCCCAAGCCTAGCGGGAGGAGAGACCCAGTACTTC. This sequence encodes CATSSLSPSLAGGETQYF. The genes are TRBV15 and TRBJ2-5; TRBD2 agrees at 11 bases. This CDR3 spans 18 amino acids. With V trimmed by 3 bases and J by 4 bases, 13 bases remained unmatched. Germline V gene data show CDR1 as LNHNV and CDR2 as YYDKDF (reference sequence).

This clonotype was counted a single time. J is TRBJ2-1 and V is TRBV5-1; 9 nucleotides line up with TRBD2. The germline gives CDR1 SGHRS, CDR2 YFSETQ. This CDR3 region has 15 residues. V gave up 0 bases and J gave up 9 bases; unmatched junction bases: 7. The CDR3 sequence: CASSLVPSGKGEQFF. As DNA, the CDR3 is TGCGCCAGCAGCTTGGTTCCTAGCGGGAAGGGTGAGCAGTTCTTC.